Following are 5 T cell receptor beta chains from one sample sequenced in a study of cytomegalovirus exposure and HLA in healthy donors (dated by TCRdb to 2016 to 2017). Library method: the immunoSEQ multiplex PCR assay. For the multiplex PCR, a mixture combining 60 forward primers for TCR Vbeta segments and 13 reverse primers for TCR Jbeta segments was used. TCRdb obtained this table from immuneACCESS and retained in-frame rearrangements with V and J assigned. These tables miss some clones; where compared with another copy, unresolved V genes account for less than half of the shortfall, and the remainder is unexplained. In all, the sample holds 95,000 to 150,000 clones, and about 82% of those were seen once. The ten largest clones add up to approximately 2% of the sample. The sample consisted of PBMCs. These receptors were obtained from a man in his forties or fifties in good health and CMV-seronegative.

This sequence joins TRBV4-2 and TRBJ1-5, with D perhaps matching TRBD1 (6 bases). CDR1 and CDR2 from the germline V gene are LGHNA and YNFKEQ. CDR3 size: 17 residues. Trimming pared 0 bases from V and 8 bases from J, leaving 20 bases between. CDR3 sequence reads: CASSQDPTGPLAKPQHF. The CDR3 DNA is TGTGCCAGCAGCCAAGATCCTACAGGGCCTCTAGCTAAGCCCCAGCATTTT.

The chain joins TRBV30 to TRBJ1-1; the D is unclear. This CDR3 is 13 amino acids long. Germline V gives CDR1 GTSNPN, CDR2 SVGIG (reference sequence). The V and J ends lost 1 base and 6 bases respectively, with 12 bases between them. CDR3 in amino acids: CAWSALRDSEAFF. CDR3 nucleotide sequence: TGTGCCTGGAGTGCCCTCAGAGACTCTGAAGCTTTCTTT.

V gene TRBV9 combines with J gene TRBJ2-2, with 10 bases lining up with TRBD2. The V segment lost 2 bases and the J segment 6 bases; nucleotides outside the gene matches: 10. In germline, CDR1 is SGDLS, CDR2 YYNGEE. CDR3 length: 17 residues. CDR3: CASSVGSGGHVAGELFF. The CDR3 DNA reads as TGTGCCAGCAGCGTGGGTAGCGGGGGGCACGTGGCCGGGGAGCTGTTTTTT.

The chain joins TRBV6-1 to TRBJ2-3; 9 nucleotides match TRBD1. The CDR3 spans 14 residues. The germline gives CDR1 MNHNS, CDR2 SASEGT. With 11 bases clipped from V and 5 bases from J, the junction kept 11 bases outside the gene matches. The CDR3 loop reads CAGSRDREGDTQYF. The CDR3 DNA reads TGTGCCGGAAGCCGGGACAGGGAAGGAGATACGCAGTATTTT.

The V gene is TRBV19, the J gene TRBJ2-3; 11 bases align to TRBD2. The CDR3 extends over 15 amino acids. V lost 4 bases and J lost 5; bases outside the gene matches: 5. Germline CDR1 and CDR2: LNHDA and SQIVND (reference sequence). Here the CDR3 DNA reads TGTGCCAGTAGTACGCCCGGACTAGCGGGAGATACGCAGTATTTT. Amino acid sequence: CASSTPGLAGDTQYF.